The present entry profiles one T cell receptor (beta chain) with its context. Generated by immunoSEQ multiplex PCR, the TCRdb table keeps only in-frame clones and is missing some. Of about 730,000 clones in the sample, 70% to 90% were seen once. CDR3 size: 14 residues. Germline assignment: CDR1 SNHLY and CDR2 FYNNEI. The V end was cut by 2 bases, the J end by 2 bases, with 10 bases between. This specimen comes from a study of shared T cell receptors in the human thymus. The same data also contributed to another study, on human thymus T cells.

Input material: thymocytes. The source is a girl less than two years old with a congenital heart defect. The chain links TRBV2 to TRBJ2-7; maybe TRBD2 (6 bases). The CDR3 sequence: CASSEQPGAYEQYF. The CDR3, as DNA: TGTGCCAGCAGTGAACAACCGGGGGCCTACGAGCAGTACTTC.